What follows are 2 T cell receptor beta chains derived from one specimen sequenced in a study of T cell repertoires in cytomegalovirus infection. Each CDR3 protein is one row after TCRdb ran MiXCR on the reads. The table lists roughly 990,000 distinct CDR3 sequences, around 30% of them singletons. For these TCRs, the target antigens are not known. The sequenced sample was cultured CD8+ T cells from PBMCs, obtained from culture after CMV antigen stimulation. These receptors were taken from a human donor in good health (CMV status not recorded). Some clones in this sample may be carry-over from other donors' samples.

The CDR3 nucleotides are TGCAGCGTCCAAGACAGGCCCTTGGTCTATGGCTACACCTTC. It yields the protein CSVQDRPLVYGYTF. J is TRBJ1-2 and V is TRBV29-1, with a possible D match to TRBD1 (6 bases). CDR1 and CDR2 from the germline V gene are SQVTM and ANQGSEA. V lost 6 bases and J lost 4, with 18 bases in between. The CDR3 has 14 amino acids.

The chain couples TRBV12-3 or TRBV12-4 to TRBJ1-2; 7 bases map to TRBD1. This CDR3 has 14 amino acids. V lost 6 bases and J lost 4; bases outside the gene matches: 8. The CDR3 DNA reads TGTGCCAGCAGCCCCGTGGGACAGCTCTATGGCTACACCTTC. Protein: CASSPVGQLYGYTF.